A selection of T cell receptor beta chains follows, all from one sample in a study of shared clonotypes between healthy human individuals. Using immunoSEQ multiplex PCR, the repertoire was profiled, and TCRdb retains in-frame clones only, with some absent. The table shows a few hundred thousand clones, with around three quarters occurring only once. The specimen sequenced was PBMCs. The source of these receptors is a woman aged 40 to 50 in good health. Some clones in this sample may be carry-over from other donors' samples. CDR3s include the opening cysteine and the closing phenylalanine or tryptophan.

>TRBV7-6
CASSPRTSGAYEQYF
>TRBV5-1
CASSLEQGYTGELFF
>TRBV7-8
CASSGSYNEQFF
>TRBV13
CASSRHGQGGEQYF
>TRBV5-4
CASSSQLAGRKETQYF
>TRBV2
CASGIQGRGQPQHF
>TRBV29-1
CSVVNQGTNTEAFF
>TRBV7-3
CASSLKGGAGGNNEQFF
>TRBV7-6
CASSLGPQETQYF
>TRBV28
CASSLKTGAATNEKLFF
>TRBV6-5
CASSYSNTIYF
>TRBV29-1
CSVERGDRDDEQYF
>TRBV28
CASSPGQGTYEQYF
>TRBV28
CASSLSVLAGISSTDTQYF
>TRBV6-5
CASSEGGTNEKLFF
>TRBV14
CASLRQGGYEQYF
>TRBV28
CASSSPSTYEQYF
>TRBV7-2
CASRPGTGVRDTQYF
>TRBV30
CAWSGSGSQGDF
>TRBV5-1
CASRRGSNQPQHF
>TRBV7-3
CASSSGLEQFF
>TRBV6-5
CASRKGGSRNTIYF
>TRBV19
CASGGPQHF
>TRBV4-2
CASRLNPGQGAGYTF
>TRBV11-2
CASSLGLPGDYGYTF
>TRBV9
CASSVGWDGNQPQHF
>TRBV28
CASSLALTRLEAFF
>TRBV5-3
CARSFRLGRRTGELFF
>TRBV5-1
CASSAGPSTDTQYF
>TRBV2
CASSEGGRSPLHF
>TRBV6-5
CASSYGRGTEAFF
>TRBV28
CASSRSDTYSGNTIYF
>TRBV25-1
CASSESTGLSGNTIYF
>TRBV20-1
CSAREGTEAFF
>TRBV25-1
CASRASGAASYNEQFF
>TRBV4-1
CASSQFRTGGDGYTF